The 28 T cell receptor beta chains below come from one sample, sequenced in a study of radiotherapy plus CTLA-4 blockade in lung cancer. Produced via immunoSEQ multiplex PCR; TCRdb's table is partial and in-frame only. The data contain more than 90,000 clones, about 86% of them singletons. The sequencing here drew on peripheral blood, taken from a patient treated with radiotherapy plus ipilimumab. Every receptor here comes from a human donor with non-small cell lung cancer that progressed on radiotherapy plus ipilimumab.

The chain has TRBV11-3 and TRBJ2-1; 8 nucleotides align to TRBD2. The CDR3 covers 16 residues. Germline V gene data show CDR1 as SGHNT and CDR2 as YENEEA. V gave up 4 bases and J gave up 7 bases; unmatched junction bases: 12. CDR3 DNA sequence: TGTGCCAGCAGCTCCAACGCAGCGGGAGCGAAGAATGAGCAGTTCTTC. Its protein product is CASSSNAAGAKNEQFF.

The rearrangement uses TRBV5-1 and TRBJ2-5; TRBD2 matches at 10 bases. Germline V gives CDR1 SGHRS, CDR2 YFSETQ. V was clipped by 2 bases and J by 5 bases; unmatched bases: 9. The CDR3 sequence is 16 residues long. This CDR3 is CASSLVLAGPFETQYF. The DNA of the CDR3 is TGCGCCAGCAGCTTAGTACTAGCGGGACCCTTTGAGACCCAGTACTTC. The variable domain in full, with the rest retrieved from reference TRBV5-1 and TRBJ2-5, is KAGVTQTPRYLIKTRGQQVTLSCSPISGHRSVSWYQQTPGQGLQFLFEYFSETQRNKGNFPGRFSGRQFSNSRSEMNVSTLELGDSALYLCASSLVLAGPFETQYFGPGTRLLVL.

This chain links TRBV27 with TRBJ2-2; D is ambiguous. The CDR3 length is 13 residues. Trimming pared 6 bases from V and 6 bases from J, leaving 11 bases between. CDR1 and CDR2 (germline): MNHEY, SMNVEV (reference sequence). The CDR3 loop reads CASSAVVAGELFF. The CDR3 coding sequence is TGTGCCAGCAGCGCGGTGGTCGCCGGGGAGCTGTTTTTT.

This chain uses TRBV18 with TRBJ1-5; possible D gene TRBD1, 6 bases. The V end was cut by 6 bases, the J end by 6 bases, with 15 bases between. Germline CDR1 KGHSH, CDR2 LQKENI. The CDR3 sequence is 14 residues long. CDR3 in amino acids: CASSSGGGTQPQHF. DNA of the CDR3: TGTGCCAGCTCCTCCGGAGGGGGGACTCAGCCCCAGCATTTT. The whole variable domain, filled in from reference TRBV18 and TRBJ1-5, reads NAGVMQNPRHLVRRRGQEARLRCSPMKGHSHVYWYRQLPEEGLKFMVYLQKENIIDESGMPKERFSAEFPKEGPSILRIQQVVRGDSAAYFCASSSGGGTQPQHFGDGTRLSIL.

CDR3 DNA: TGTGCCAGCAGTTACACAGCTCAACAAGAGACCCAGTACTTC. Its translation is CASSYTAQQETQYF. This sequence joins TRBV6-5 and TRBJ2-5; D ambiguous. This CDR3 has 14 amino acids. Trimming removed 2 bases from V and 2 bases from J, with 9 bases in between. Germline V lookup: CDR1 MNHEY, CDR2 SVGAGI.

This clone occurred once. The CDR3 protein is CASSISDRTFYEQYF. The CDR3 DNA sequence: TGTGCCAGTAGTATCTCCGACAGAACCTTCTACGAGCAGTACTTC. The V gene is TRBV19, the J gene TRBJ2-7, with a weak D call TRBD1 (5 bases). V was shortened by 3 bases and J by 3 bases, with 15 bases between the two germline ends. This CDR3 is built from 15 residues. Germline values: CDR1 LNHDA, CDR2 SQIVND (reference sequence). Full variable domain (outside the CDR3, taken from reference TRBV19 and TRBJ2-7): DGGITQSPKYLFRKEGQNVTLSCEQNLNHDAMYWYRQDPGQGLRLIYYSQIVNDFQKGDIAEGYSVSREKKESFPLTVTSAQKNPTAFYLCASSISDRTFYEQYFGPGTRLTVT.

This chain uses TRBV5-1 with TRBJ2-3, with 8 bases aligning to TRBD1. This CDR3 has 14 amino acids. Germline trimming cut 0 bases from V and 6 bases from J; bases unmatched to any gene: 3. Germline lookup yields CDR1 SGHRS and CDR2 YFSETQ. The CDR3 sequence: CASSLGTGLDTQYF. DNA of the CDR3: TGCGCCAGCAGCTTGGGGACAGGGTTGGATACGCAGTATTTT.

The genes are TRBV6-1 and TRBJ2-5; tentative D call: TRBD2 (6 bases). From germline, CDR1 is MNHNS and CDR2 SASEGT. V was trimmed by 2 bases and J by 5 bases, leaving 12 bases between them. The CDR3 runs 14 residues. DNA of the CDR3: TGTGCCAGCAGTGAAAGTGGCCGGGGGGAGACCCAGTACTTC. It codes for CASSESGRGETQYF.

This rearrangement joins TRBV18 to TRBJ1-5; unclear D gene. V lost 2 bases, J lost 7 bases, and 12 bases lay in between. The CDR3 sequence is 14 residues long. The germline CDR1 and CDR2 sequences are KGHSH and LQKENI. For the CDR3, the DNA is TGTGCCAGCTCACCAAGTAGGGAAAAGCAGCCCCAGCATTTT. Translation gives CASSPSREKQPQHF.

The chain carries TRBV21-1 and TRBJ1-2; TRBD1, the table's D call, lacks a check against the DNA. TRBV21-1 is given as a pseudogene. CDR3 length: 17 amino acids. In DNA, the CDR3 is TGTGCCAGCAGCAAATACAGGGTAGGGTCGCCCAACTATGGCTACACCTTC. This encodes CASSKYRVGSPNYGYTF.

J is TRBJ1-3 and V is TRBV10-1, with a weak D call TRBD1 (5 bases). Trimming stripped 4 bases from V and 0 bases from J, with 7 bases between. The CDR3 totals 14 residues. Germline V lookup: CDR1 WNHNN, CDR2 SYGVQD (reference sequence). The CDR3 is CASSGQLSGNTIYF. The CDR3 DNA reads TGCGCCAGCAGTGGACAGCTCTCTGGAAACACCATATATTTT.

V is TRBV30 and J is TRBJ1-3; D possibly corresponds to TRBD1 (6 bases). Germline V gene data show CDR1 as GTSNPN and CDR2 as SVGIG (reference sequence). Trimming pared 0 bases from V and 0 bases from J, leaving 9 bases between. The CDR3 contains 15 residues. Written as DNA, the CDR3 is TGTGCCTGGAGTGTGGCCAGGGGCTCTGGAAACACCATATATTTT. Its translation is CAWSVARGSGNTIYF.

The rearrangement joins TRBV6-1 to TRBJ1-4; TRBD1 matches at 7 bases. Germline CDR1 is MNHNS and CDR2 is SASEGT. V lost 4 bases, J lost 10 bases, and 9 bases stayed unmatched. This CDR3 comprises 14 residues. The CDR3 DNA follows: TGTGCCAGCAGTGGGAACACAGGGGTGGGAAAACTGTTTTTT. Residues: CASSGNTGVGKLFF.

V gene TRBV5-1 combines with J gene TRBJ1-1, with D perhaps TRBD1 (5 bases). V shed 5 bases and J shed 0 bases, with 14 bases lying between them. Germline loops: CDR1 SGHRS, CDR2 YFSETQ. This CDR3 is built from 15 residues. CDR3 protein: CASSKSGVLNTEAFF. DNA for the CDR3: TGCGCCAGCAGTAAATCGGGGGTTTTGAACACTGAAGCTTTCTTT.

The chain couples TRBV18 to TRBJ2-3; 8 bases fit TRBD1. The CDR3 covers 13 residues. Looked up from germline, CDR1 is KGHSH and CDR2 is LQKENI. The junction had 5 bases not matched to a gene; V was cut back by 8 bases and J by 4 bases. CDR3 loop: CASASQGADTQYF. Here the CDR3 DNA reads TGTGCCAGCGCCTCACAGGGGGCAGATACGCAGTATTTT.

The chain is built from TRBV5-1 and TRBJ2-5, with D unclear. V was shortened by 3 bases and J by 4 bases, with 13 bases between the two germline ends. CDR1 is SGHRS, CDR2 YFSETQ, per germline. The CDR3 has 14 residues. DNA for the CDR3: TGCGCCAGCAGCTCGGCCCCCTGGGGAGAGACCCAGTACTTC. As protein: CASSSAPWGETQYF.

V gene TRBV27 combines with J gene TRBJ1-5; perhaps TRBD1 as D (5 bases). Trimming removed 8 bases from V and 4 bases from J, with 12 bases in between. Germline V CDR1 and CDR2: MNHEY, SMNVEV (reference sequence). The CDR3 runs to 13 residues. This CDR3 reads CASSHGGNQPQHF. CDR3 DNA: TGTGCCAGCTCTCACGGGGGGAATCAGCCCCAGCATTTT.

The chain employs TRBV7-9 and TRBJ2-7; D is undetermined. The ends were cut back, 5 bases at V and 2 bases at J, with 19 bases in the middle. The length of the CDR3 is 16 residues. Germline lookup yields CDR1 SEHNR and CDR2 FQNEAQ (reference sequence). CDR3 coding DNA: TGTGCCAGCAGCACAGACGCCGCCCGAAGGCCCTACGAGCAGTACTTC. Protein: CASSTDAARRPYEQYF.

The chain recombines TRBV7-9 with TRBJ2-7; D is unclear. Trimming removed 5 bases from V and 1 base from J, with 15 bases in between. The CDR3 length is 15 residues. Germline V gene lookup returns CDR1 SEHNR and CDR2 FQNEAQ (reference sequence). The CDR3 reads CASSPVEKFSYEQYF. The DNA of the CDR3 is TGTGCCAGCAGCCCCGTGGAGAAGTTTTCCTACGAGCAGTACTTC.

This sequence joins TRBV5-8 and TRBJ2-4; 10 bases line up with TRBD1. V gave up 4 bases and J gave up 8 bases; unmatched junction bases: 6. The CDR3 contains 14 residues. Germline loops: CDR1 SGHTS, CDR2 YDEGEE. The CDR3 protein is CASSPGQGGDIQYF. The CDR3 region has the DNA TGTGCCAGCAGCCCAGGACAGGGGGGAGACATTCAGTACTTC.

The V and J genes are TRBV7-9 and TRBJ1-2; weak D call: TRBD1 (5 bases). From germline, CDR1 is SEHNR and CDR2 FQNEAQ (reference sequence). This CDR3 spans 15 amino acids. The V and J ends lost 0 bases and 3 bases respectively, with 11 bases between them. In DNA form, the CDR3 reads TGTGCCAGCAGCTTAGCGTCGGGACCCGACTATGGCTACACCTTC. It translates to CASSLASGPDYGYTF.

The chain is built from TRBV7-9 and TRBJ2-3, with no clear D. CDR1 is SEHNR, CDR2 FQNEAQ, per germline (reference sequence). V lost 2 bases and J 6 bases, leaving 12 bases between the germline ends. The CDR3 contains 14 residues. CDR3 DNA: TGTGCCAGCAGCTTATGGAGTTTTGGCGATACGCAGTATTTT. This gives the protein CASSLWSFGDTQYF.

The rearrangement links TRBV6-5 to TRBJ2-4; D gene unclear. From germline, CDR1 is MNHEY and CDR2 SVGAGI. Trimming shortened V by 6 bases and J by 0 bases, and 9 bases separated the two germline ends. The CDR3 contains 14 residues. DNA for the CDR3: TGTGCCAGCAGCCCCGGTCCAGCCAAAAACATTCAGTACTTC. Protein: CASSPGPAKNIQYF.

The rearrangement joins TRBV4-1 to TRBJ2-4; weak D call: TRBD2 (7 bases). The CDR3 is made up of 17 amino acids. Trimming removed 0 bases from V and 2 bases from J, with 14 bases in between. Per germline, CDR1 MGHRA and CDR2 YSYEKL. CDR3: CASSQDLGGGTKNIQYF. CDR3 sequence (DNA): TGCGCCAGCAGCCAAGATCTTGGCGGGGGCACCAAAAACATTCAGTACTTC.

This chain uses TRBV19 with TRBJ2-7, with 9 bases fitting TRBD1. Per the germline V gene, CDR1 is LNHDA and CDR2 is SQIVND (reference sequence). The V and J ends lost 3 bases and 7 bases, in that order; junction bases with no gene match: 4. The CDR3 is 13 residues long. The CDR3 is CASSIGTGSEQYF. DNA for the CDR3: TGTGCCAGTAGTATCGGGACAGGGAGTGAGCAGTACTTC.

For the CDR3, the DNA is TGTGCCAGCAGCTCCATAGTGAAGGGTGTTGGCGAGCAGTACTTC. As protein: CASSSIVKGVGEQYF. This chain uses TRBV7-9 with TRBJ2-7; unclear D gene. Germline CDR1 SEHNR, CDR2 FQNEAQ (reference sequence). The CDR3 is 15 residues long. V lost 4 bases and J lost 6, with 19 bases in between.

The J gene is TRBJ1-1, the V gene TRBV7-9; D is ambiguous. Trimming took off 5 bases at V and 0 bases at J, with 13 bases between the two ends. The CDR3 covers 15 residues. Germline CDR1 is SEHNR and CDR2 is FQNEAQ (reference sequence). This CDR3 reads CASSHRSAMNTEAFF. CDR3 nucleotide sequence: TGTGCCAGCAGCCACCGATCAGCAATGAACACTGAAGCTTTCTTT.

CDR3 in amino acids: CASRKSPVENTIYF. The CDR3 DNA follows: TGTGCCAGCAGGAAGAGCCCCGTGGAAAACACCATATATTTT. The genes are TRBV6-5 and TRBJ1-3; D gene unclear. The CDR3 runs 14 residues. Germline loops: CDR1 MNHEY, CDR2 SVGAGI. V gave up 6 bases and J gave up 6 bases, with 15 bases separating them.